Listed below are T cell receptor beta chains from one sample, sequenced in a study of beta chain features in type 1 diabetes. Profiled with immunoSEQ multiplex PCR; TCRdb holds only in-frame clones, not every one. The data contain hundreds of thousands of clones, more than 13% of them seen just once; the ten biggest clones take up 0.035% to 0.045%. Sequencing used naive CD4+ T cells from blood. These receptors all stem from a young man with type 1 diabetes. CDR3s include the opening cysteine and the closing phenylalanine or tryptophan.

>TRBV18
CASSPSYQETQYF
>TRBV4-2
CASSQDRGKGQPQHF
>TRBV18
CASSPEGNTIYF
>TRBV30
CAWSVTSPETQYF
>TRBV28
CASSLNREVNGYTF
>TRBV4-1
CASSRNRDSSSTKNIQYF
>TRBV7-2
CASSFQGGETQYF
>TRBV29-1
CSVGGTANTEAFF
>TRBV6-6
CASTGPNQPQHF
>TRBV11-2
CASSQSPTVQETQYF
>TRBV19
CASRKGGVAGSYEQYF
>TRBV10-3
CAIRPGTELNEQFF
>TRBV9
CASSVDSFYNEQFF
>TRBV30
CAWSWTGRTNYGYTF
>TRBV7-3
CASSPGRATDTQYF
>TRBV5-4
CASSLPDQPQHF
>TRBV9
CASSDDRGHSTDTQYF
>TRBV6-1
CASRLEGAAEAFF
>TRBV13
CASSTRQGSGEAFF
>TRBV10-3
CAISESGLAVYEQYF
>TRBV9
CASSVGSGDTTQYF
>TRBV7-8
CASSYRGNTIYF
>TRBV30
CAWSFQGKGELFF
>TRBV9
CASSGGTGGDYGYTF
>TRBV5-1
CASKLGGYNEQFF
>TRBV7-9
CASSLAGTGARGQFF
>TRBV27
CASSLSRASGSRQFF
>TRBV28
CASRHMPYRLAGGPSTDTQYF
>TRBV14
CASRPSGAFGGEQYF
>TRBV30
CAYAGVGNIQYF
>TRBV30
CAWSQKSGEVHGYTF
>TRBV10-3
CAIMGTGGGSGNTIYF